Given below is one T cell receptor beta chain in context. Its specificity is unknown. This entry is derived from a study of OX40 agonist ivuxolimab in advanced cancers. Overall study findings and caveats: Researchers report that CD8+ T cells had, on average, more expanded clones than CD4+.

Some clones are missing from TCRdb's copy, which holds only in-frame ones; the method was immunoSEQ multiplex PCR. Of around 140,000 clones listed, 85% to 95% are singletons. Germline CDR1 and CDR2: SGDLS and YYNGEE. The V end was cut by 2 bases, the J end by 2 bases, with 23 bases between. The CDR3 extends over 20 amino acids. Sequenced here: CD4+ or CD8+ T cells sorted from blood, sampled in a trial of the OX40 agonist ivuxolimab. This rearrangement joins TRBV9 to TRBJ1-6; D not certain. This receptor was obtained from an adult with an advanced solid tumor such as melanoma, head and neck, liver or kidney cancer. This chain's CDR3 is CASSVPLAGAKATYNSPLHF. In DNA, the CDR3 is TGTGCCAGCAGCGTCCCTCTCGCGGGCGCCAAAGCTACCTATAATTCACCCCTCCACTTT. Full variable domain (rest looked up from reference TRBV9 and TRBJ1-6): DSGVTQTPKHLITATGQRVTLRCSPRSGDLSVYWYQQSLDQGLQFLIQYYNGEERAKGNILERFSAQQFPDLHSELNLSSLELGDSALYFCASSVPLAGAKATYNSPLHFGNGTRLTVT.